The sequence of this TCR beta chain was determined in a study of T-cell reconstitution after alpha-beta-depleted transplantation in children. Notes on the study in general: From newly produced T cells came most of the T-cell counts and diversity one year after transplant. Some patients' high day-60 TCRbeta diversity was attributed to recipient cells surviving conditioning. Reports say that about two months after transplant, the alpha-beta T cells came out of several hundred graft clones that had expanded.

This clonotype was counted ten times or more. The antigen is unknown. The CDR3 extends over 14 amino acids. From germline, CDR1 is MNHEY and CDR2 SMNVEV (reference sequence). Between the trimmed V and J ends, which lost 2 bases and 3 bases, there was a span of 9 bases. Using unique molecular identifiers, the investigators prepared the TCRbeta library. TCRdb passed the PCR reads through MiXCR, listing each CDR3 protein once. The sample shows hundreds of thousands of distinct CDR3 sequences, 23% of them seen only once. The chain employs TRBV27 and TRBJ2-3, with no clear D. The sequence came from a boy under two years old who had a stem cell transplant for acute myeloid leukemia, so the T cells may come from the graft donor. The material was PBMCs, mostly from graft donor cells, obtained 360 days after TCRalphabeta/CD19-depleted stem cell transplant. CDR3 region: CASSLNLITDTQYF. The CDR3 DNA sequence: TGTGCCAGCAGTTTAAATTTGATTACAGATACGCAGTATTTT.